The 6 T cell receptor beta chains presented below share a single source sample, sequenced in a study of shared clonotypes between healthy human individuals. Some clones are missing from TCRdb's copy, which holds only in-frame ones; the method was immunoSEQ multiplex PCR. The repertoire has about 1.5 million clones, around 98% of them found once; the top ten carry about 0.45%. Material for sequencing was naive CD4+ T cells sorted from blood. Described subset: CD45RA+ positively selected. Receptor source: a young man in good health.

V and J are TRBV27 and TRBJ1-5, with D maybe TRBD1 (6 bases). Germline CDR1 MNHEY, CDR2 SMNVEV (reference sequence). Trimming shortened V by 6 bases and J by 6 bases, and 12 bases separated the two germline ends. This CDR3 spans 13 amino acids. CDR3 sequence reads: CASSEDRSQPQHF. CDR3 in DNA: TGTGCCAGCAGCGAGGACAGATCTCAGCCCCAGCATTTT.

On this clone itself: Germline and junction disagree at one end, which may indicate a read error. The CDR3 DNA is TGTGCTAGCAGCCCCTCTCGCGCGGACTACGAGCAGTACTTC. It is translated as CASSPSRADYEQYF. The chain couples TRBV7-7 to TRBJ2-7; D is unclear. Germline V CDR1 and CDR2: SSHAT, FNYEAQ (reference sequence). This CDR3 has 14 amino acids.

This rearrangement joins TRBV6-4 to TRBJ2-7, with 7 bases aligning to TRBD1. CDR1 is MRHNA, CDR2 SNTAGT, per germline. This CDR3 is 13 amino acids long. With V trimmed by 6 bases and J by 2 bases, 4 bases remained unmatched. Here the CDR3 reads CASSPGTAYEQYF. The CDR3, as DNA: TGTGCCAGCAGCCCCGGGACAGCCTACGAGCAGTACTTC.

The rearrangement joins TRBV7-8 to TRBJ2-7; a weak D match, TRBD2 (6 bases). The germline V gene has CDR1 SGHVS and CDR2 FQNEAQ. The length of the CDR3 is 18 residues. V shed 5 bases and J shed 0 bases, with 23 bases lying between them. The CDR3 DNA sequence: TGTGCCAGCAGCGACCAGGCGCACCGGAGGGCCAACTCCTACGAGCAGTACTTC. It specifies CASSDQAHRRANSYEQYF.

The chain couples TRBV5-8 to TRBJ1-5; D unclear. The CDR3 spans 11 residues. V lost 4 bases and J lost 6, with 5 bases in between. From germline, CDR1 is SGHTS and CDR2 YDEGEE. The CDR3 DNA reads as TGTGCCAGCAGCACGGGTCAGCCCCAGCATTTT. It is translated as CASSTGQPQHF.

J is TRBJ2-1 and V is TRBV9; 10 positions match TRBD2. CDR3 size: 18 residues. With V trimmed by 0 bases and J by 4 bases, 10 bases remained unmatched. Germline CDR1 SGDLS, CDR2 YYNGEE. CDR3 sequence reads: CASSVGPSGSHTYNEQFF. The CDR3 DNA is TGTGCCAGCAGCGTAGGCCCTAGCGGGAGTCATACGTACAATGAGCAGTTCTTC.